This T cell receptor beta chain was sequenced for a study of blood T cell repertoires in COVID-19. Study summary: From the United States, Italy and Spain came samples of acute and convalescent COVID-19. Sample material is recorded as cDNA or gDNA derived from T cells, B-cell-depleted T cells, or PBMCs.

Germline CDR1 reads SEHNR; CDR2 reads FQNEAQ (reference sequence). V lost 5 bases, J lost 8 bases, and 21 bases lay in between. The CDR3 has 16 amino acids. In the original processing: Reference gene primers were amplified, and this amplification served to estimate nucleated cell counts. The repertoire was sequenced with immunoSEQ multiplex PCR; TCRdb's copy has only in-frame clones and lacks some. V, J and clone size derive from that table, while D and trimming were established from the DNA sequence. The sample carries approximately 170,000 clones, under 90% recorded once. This receptor was identified in a woman aged 80 or over with acute or convalescent COVID-19. What was sequenced was peripheral blood. This chain links TRBV7-9 with TRBJ1-4, with D possibly TRBD1 on 6 matching bases. The CDR3 DNA reads as TGTGCCAGCAGCGCCGCACGGACAGCGCGGAAGGAAAAACTGTTTTTT. As protein: CASSAARTARKEKLFF.